This T cell receptor (beta chain) was sequenced in a study of T cells in Graves' hyperthyroidism and ophthalmopathy. Amplified TCR beta CDR3 regions came from RNA transcripts. The TCR CDR3 first-round RT-PCR relied on the HTBI primer set. TCRdb fed the multiplex PCR reads into MiXCR, producing one record per CDR3 protein. The sample consists of roughly 300,000 distinct CDR3 sequences, 15% to 20% of them appearing once. In germline, CDR1 is MGHRA, CDR2 YSYEKL. Trimming cost V 3 bases and J 7 bases; bases outside gene matches: 10. The CDR3 spans 16 residues. Across 18 months, stable Graves' hyperthyroidism was marked by no progression to ophthalmopathy. Orbital computed tomography, thyroid ultrasound, serum thyroxine and TRAb, and clinical symptoms together informed the diagnoses. PBMCs were derived from under 13 ml fresh peripheral blood.

The gene calls are TRBV4-1 and TRBJ2-1, with TRBD1 identical over 9 bases. The sequence was obtained from a woman aged 45 to 65 with Graves' hyperthyroidism. Sequenced input: blood. The CDR3 DNA reads TGCGCCAGCAGCCATGGACGGGACAGGGTAGGGAATGAGCAGTTCTTC. It codes for CASSHGRDRVGNEQFF.